The 26 T cell receptor beta chains listed next were all sequenced from one sample in a study of blood T cells in healthy people across ages. The use of a sample-barcoded 5' primer and a J-beta primer mix characterized a second PCR of about 7 to 12 cycles. TCRdb re-called the 5' RACE reads through MiXCR, storing one row per CDR3 protein. The sample carries some 860,000 distinct CDR3 sequences, roughly 50% recorded once. The sample consisted of blood. The receptors stem from a man between 40 and 49 years old in good health.

This chain uses TRBV2 with TRBJ1-4, with D uncertain. CDR3 length: 15 amino acids. Trimming stripped 6 bases from V and 0 bases from J, with 11 bases between. Germline CDR1 reads SNHLY; CDR2 reads FYNNEI. CDR3 DNA sequence: TGTGCCAGCAGGCCCACCCGCGCAACTAATGAAAAACTGTTTTTT. Translating gives CASRPTRATNEKLFF.

The rearrangement links TRBV6-1 to TRBJ2-7; 8 bases agree with TRBD1. Looked up from germline, CDR1 is MNHNS and CDR2 is SASEGT. The CDR3 is 12 amino acids. J lost 6 bases, V lost 6 bases, and 4 bases had no gene match. The CDR3 DNA is TGTGCCAGCAGACTCACAGGGGGCGAGCAGTACTTC. Translated, it gives CASRLTGGEQYF.

The chain employs TRBV12-3 or TRBV12-4 and TRBJ2-5; D might be TRBD1 or TRBD2, each matching 5 bases. The CDR3 sequence is 17 residues long. The V end lost 5 bases, the J end lost 1 base, and 20 bases lay between the germline ends. In DNA, the CDR3 is TGTGCCAGCAGTCTTGCCCGACAGCGAGGGGTCCAAGAGACCCAGTACTTC. Its protein product is CASSLARQRGVQETQYF.

V usage is TRBV20-1 and J usage is TRBJ2-3; D uncertain. This CDR3 contains 15 residues. Germline V lookup: CDR1 DFQATT, CDR2 SNEGSKA (reference sequence). Trimming shortened V by 3 bases and J by 0 bases, and 13 bases separated the two germline ends. The CDR3 here is CSARKEVLSTDTQYF. CDR3 nucleotides: TGCAGTGCTAGGAAAGAGGTCCTGAGCACAGATACGCAGTATTTT.

V is TRBV11-3 and J is TRBJ2-3; D may be TRBD2 (5 bases). This CDR3 is 16 amino acids long. The germline V gene has CDR1 SGHNT and CDR2 YENEEA. Trimming shortened V by 0 bases and J by 3 bases, and 13 bases separated the two germline ends. The CDR3 region has the DNA TGTGCCAGCAGCTTAGAGGGGTTACTAGGAACAGATACGCAGTATTTT. It yields the protein CASSLEGLLGTDTQYF. Full variable domain (remainder filled in from reference TRBV11-3 and TRBJ2-3): EAGVVQSPRYKIIEKKQPVAFWCNPISGHNTLYWYLQNLGQGPELLIRYENEEAVDDSQLPKDRFSAERLKGVDSTLKIQPAELGDSAVYLCASSLEGLLGTDTQYFGPGTRLTVL.

The chain recombines TRBV29-1 with TRBJ2-3, with 8 bases aligning to TRBD1. This CDR3 is built from 19 residues. V shed 0 bases and J 2 bases; nucleotides not matched to a gene: 16. Germline loops: CDR1 SQVTM, CDR2 ANQGSEA. In DNA, the CDR3 is TGCAGCGTTGAAGATGCGAAGCTGGGACAGGTGGCCACCACAGATACGCAGTATTTT. Translation gives CSVEDAKLGQVATTDTQYF.

This clonotype was counted a few times. The chain has TRBV12-3 or TRBV12-4 and TRBJ1-5; no definite D call. CDR3 length: 12 amino acids. Trimming left V 3 bases short and J 4 bases short, with 4 bases between. The CDR3 loop reads CASSFANQPQHF. In nucleotides, the CDR3 is TGTGCCAGCAGTTTTGCGAATCAGCCCCAGCATTTT.

V gene TRBV10-3 combines with J gene TRBJ1-1; no reliable D call. Germline-derived CDR1 and CDR2 are ENHRY and SYGVKD. V was shortened by 3 bases and J by 10 bases, with 9 bases between the two germline ends. The CDR3 is made up of 11 amino acids. The CDR3: CAISDRTVAFF. For the CDR3, the DNA is TGTGCCATCAGTGATAGAACGGTAGCTTTCTTT.

The J gene is TRBJ1-1, the V gene TRBV6-2 or TRBV6-3, with D possibly matching TRBD1 (5 bases). The CDR3 sequence is 13 residues long. Germline CDR1 reads MNHEY; CDR2 reads SVGEGT. V was cut by 2 bases and J by 5 bases, with 9 bases left in between. CDR3 sequence: CASSYSKGTEAFF. The CDR3 nucleotides read TGTGCCAGCAGTTACAGTAAGGGGACTGAAGCTTTCTTT.

This clonotype was recorded only once. The V call is TRBV27, the J call TRBJ1-5, with TRBD1 as a possible D gene (5 bases). The germline gives CDR1 MNHEY, CDR2 SMNVEV (reference sequence). V lost 8 bases and J lost 5, with 13 bases in between. CDR3 length: 13 residues. The chain's CDR3 is CASGWGSDQPQHF. In DNA, the CDR3 is TGTGCCAGCGGTTGGGGGAGCGATCAGCCCCAGCATTTT.

Only a few counts were recorded for this clonotype. The rearrangement joins TRBV29-1 to TRBJ2-7; D is uncertain. Per the germline V gene, CDR1 is SQVTM and CDR2 is ANQGSEA. V was cut by 1 base and J by 1 base, with 8 bases left in between. This CDR3 region has 13 residues. The CDR3: CSVEVPLSYEQYF. Here the CDR3 DNA reads TGCAGCGTTGAAGTCCCTTTGTCCTACGAGCAGTACTTC.

This clonotype was counted between two and nine times. This chain connects TRBV5-1 to TRBJ2-1; 11 bases map to TRBD2. Germline CDR1 SGHRS, CDR2 YFSETQ. The J segment lost 4 bases and the V segment lost 3 bases, leaving 6 bases of the junction unmatched. CDR3 length: 16 residues. The CDR3 sequence: CASSSVAGGPYNEQFF. The CDR3 DNA is TGCGCCAGCAGCTCCGTAGCGGGGGGGCCTTACAATGAGCAGTTCTTC.

This chain links TRBV29-1 with TRBJ1-1, with 8 positions matching TRBD1. This CDR3 region has 14 residues. Germline V gene data show CDR1 as SQVTM and CDR2 as ANQGSEA. V shed 3 bases, J shed 1 base, and the junction held 4 bases outside the gene matches. CDR3 sequence reads: CSVDQGATNTEAFF. The CDR3 DNA reads as TGCAGCGTTGACCAGGGGGCCACGAACACTGAAGCTTTCTTT.

For this clonotype: The CDR3 does not end in the conserved phenylalanine or tryptophan, so this is likely a read error. The genes are TRBV5-4 and TRBJ2-3, with 10 bases identical to TRBD2. The CDR3 sequence is 16 residues long. The germline V gene has CDR1 SGHNT and CDR2 YYREEE (reference sequence). V lost 1 base, J lost 1 base, and 3 bases stayed unmatched. CDR3 residues: CASSLIGTSGTDTQYL. The CDR3 DNA is TGTGCCAGCAGCTTGATTGGGACTAGCGGCACAGATACGCAGTATTTG.

The table lists this clonotype with many counts. The CDR3 DNA sequence: TGCGCCAGCAGCCAAGGGCTAACTAGCGGGAGATCGAGGGAGCAGTACTTC. Its protein product is CASSQGLTSGRSREQYF. The rearrangement uses TRBV4-3 and TRBJ2-7; 11 bases align to TRBD2. Germline CDR1 and CDR2: LGHNA and YSLEER. The CDR3 is 17 amino acids. The ends lost 1 base at V and 7 bases at J; junction bases unmatched: 12.

J is TRBJ2-5 and V is TRBV3-1, with D possibly being TRBD1 (6 bases). Trimming took off 4 bases at V and 4 bases at J, with 19 bases between the two ends. The CDR3 loop spans 16 amino acids. Germline V CDR1 and CDR2: LGHDT, YNNKEL (reference sequence). CDR3 in amino acids: CASSPKTNRVAETQYF. In DNA form, the CDR3 reads TGTGCCAGCAGCCCGAAAACCAACAGGGTTGCAGAGACCCAGTACTTC.

This clonotype was seen only a few times. The V gene is TRBV6-2 or TRBV6-3, the J gene TRBJ2-4; D is unclear. CDR1 MNHEY and CDR2 SVGEGT come from the germline V gene. The CDR3 loop spans 14 amino acids. Between the trimmed V and J ends, which lost 6 bases and 0 bases, there was a span of 9 bases. The DNA of the CDR3 is TGTGCCAGCAGAGCCGTACTAGCCAAAAACATTCAGTACTTC. This translates into CASRAVLAKNIQYF.

The chain recombines TRBV3-1 with TRBJ2-7; D perhaps matches TRBD2 (5 bases). The end of the DNA aligns better with TRBJ2-1, so the J call may be wrong. This CDR3 is 14 amino acids long. CDR1 LGHDT and CDR2 YNNKEL come from the germline V gene (reference sequence). The CDR3 sequence is CASSQPSGVVEQFF. The CDR3 DNA is TGTGCCAGCAGCCAACCATCCGGGGTTGTTGAGCAGTTCTTC.

Turning to this clonotype: At one of its ends the junction is not consistent with the germline gene, which may arise from a read error. This chain joins TRBV6-5 and TRBJ2-2; D gene unclear. Germline CDR1 and CDR2: MNHEY and SVGAGI. The CDR3 contains 14 residues. The CDR3 coding sequence is TGTGTCAGCCATGGAGCGACAAACACCGGGGAGCTGTTTTTT. Its translation: CVSHGATNTGELFF.

The rearrangement joins TRBV7-2 to TRBJ2-3; 7 bases are a match to TRBD1. Trimming took 0 bases from V and 2 from J; bases not matched to a gene: 5. This CDR3 comprises 16 residues. From germline, CDR1 is SGHTA and CDR2 FQGNSA. CDR3 region: CASSLALQGNTDTQYF. The CDR3 DNA sequence: TGTGCCAGCAGCTTAGCGCTACAGGGGAACACAGATACGCAGTATTTT.

As concerns this clonotype: Since a much larger clone is just one base distant, this may be a read error. The V gene is TRBV20-1, the J gene TRBJ2-1; D unresolved. V lost 0 bases and J 3 bases, leaving 9 bases between the germline ends. This CDR3 contains 14 residues. The germline CDR1 and CDR2 sequences are DFQATT and SNEGSKA (reference sequence). The chain's CDR3 is CSARDCTGYNEQFF. The CDR3 DNA follows: TGCAGTGCTAGAGATTGTACGGGCTACAATGAGCAGTTCTTC.

The chain employs TRBV28 and TRBJ2-1, with D possibly being TRBD2 (5 bases). Trimming took off 5 bases at V and 0 bases at J, with 8 bases between the two ends. CDR1 is MDHEN, CDR2 SYDVKM, per germline. The CDR3 is 14 residues long. CDR3 region: CASSVEGSYNEQFF. The CDR3 DNA follows: TGTGCCAGCAGTGTTGAGGGCTCCTACAATGAGCAGTTCTTC.

V is TRBV6-5 and J is TRBJ2-1, with D hard to call. Trimming took off 0 bases at V and 5 bases at J, with 14 bases between the two ends. CDR3 length equals 16 residues. Germline-derived CDR1 and CDR2 are MNHEY and SVGAGI. This chain's CDR3 is CASSYSTGPGNNEQFF. In nucleotides, the CDR3 is TGTGCCAGCAGTTACTCGACCGGCCCTGGGAACAATGAGCAGTTCTTC.

CDR3 coding DNA: TGCAGCGTTGTGTCAGGGAGGTTGGAGACCCAGTACTTC. The encoded protein is CSVVSGRLETQYF. The V gene is TRBV29-1, the J gene TRBJ2-5, with D perhaps TRBD2 (6 bases). CDR1 is SQVTM, CDR2 ANQGSEA, per germline. Trimming left V 4 bases short and J 5 bases short, with 14 bases between. This CDR3 spans 13 amino acids.

The chain couples TRBV29-1 to TRBJ2-1; D perhaps matches TRBD2 (7 bases). With 1 base removed from V and 8 bases from J, the gap between germline ends came to 21 bases. CDR1 SQVTM and CDR2 ANQGSEA come from the germline V gene. The CDR3 is made up of 16 amino acids. DNA of the CDR3: TGCAGCGTTGAAGGTGGCCCTGGGGGGGGGCTCTATGAGCAGTTCTTC. Translated: CSVEGGPGGGLYEQFF.

This clonotype showed up just once. The chain uses TRBV9 and TRBJ1-4, with D maybe TRBD1 (6 bases). CDR1 and CDR2 from the germline V gene are SGDLS and YYNGEE. This CDR3 spans 14 amino acids. The V gene lost 3 bases and the J gene lost 7 bases, with 13 bases spanning the gap. The CDR3 DNA reads TGTGCCAGCAGCGACCGGCCCAGGGGTGAAAAACTGTTTTTT. Translating gives CASSDRPRGEKLFF.